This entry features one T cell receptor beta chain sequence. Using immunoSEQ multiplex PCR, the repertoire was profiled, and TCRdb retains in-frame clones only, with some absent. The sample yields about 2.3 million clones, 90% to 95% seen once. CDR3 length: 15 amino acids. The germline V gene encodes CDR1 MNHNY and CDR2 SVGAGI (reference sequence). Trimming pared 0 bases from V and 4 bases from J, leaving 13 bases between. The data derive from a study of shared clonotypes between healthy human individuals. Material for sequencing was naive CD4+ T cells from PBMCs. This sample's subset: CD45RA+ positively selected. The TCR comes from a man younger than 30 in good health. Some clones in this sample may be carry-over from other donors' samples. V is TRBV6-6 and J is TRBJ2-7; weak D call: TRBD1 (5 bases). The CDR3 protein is CASSYSRIRAYEQYF. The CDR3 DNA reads TGTGCCAGCAGTTACTCGAGGATCAGGGCTTACGAGCAGTACTTC.